This entry lists 21 T cell receptor beta chains sequenced from one sample in a study of blood T cells in healthy people across ages. Combining a sample-barcoded 5' primer with a J-beta primer mix, a second PCR ran for about 7 to 12 cycles. TCRdb analysed the 5' RACE reads with MiXCR anew, one entry per CDR3 protein. This table has about 930,000 distinct CDR3 sequences, about 29% appearing once. These data also formed part of another study, on T cells of mothers and their children.

The sample taken for sequencing was blood. Every receptor here comes from a woman aged 40 to 55 in good health.

The chain carries TRBV7-9 and TRBJ1-1, with TRBD1 matching 7 bases. Germline V CDR1 and CDR2: SEHNR, FQNEAQ (reference sequence). CDR3 length: 17 amino acids. J gave up 0 bases and V 2 bases, and 9 bases lay outside the gene matches. CDR3 in amino acids: CASSLTGLGTVNTEAFF. As DNA, the CDR3 is TGTGCCAGCAGCTTAACTGGGCTTGGGACAGTGAACACTGAAGCTTTCTTT.

V is TRBV7-9 and J is TRBJ2-3, with D perhaps TRBD1 or TRBD2 (6 bases each). This CDR3 comprises 16 residues. The V gene's germline CDR1 is SEHNR and CDR2 FQNEAQ (reference sequence). V lost 8 bases and J lost 0, with 18 bases in between. DNA for the CDR3: TGTGCCAGCGGCGCGCGGGACAACCCTAGCACAGATACGCAGTATTTT. It codes for CASGARDNPSTDTQYF.

The V gene is TRBV5-6, the J gene TRBJ1-5, with 7 nucleotides matching TRBD1. Germline V CDR1 and CDR2: SGHDT, YYEEEE. The trim removed 4 bases at V and 0 bases at J, leaving 4 bases unmatched. This CDR3 region has 15 residues. CDR3 in amino acids: CASSKGAGSNQPQHF. The CDR3 bases are TGTGCCAGCAGCAAGGGGGCGGGTAGCAATCAGCCCCAGCATTTT.

The V and J genes are TRBV4-1 and TRBJ1-2, with TRBD1 matching 9 bases. J lost 3 bases, V lost 5 bases, and 7 bases had no gene match. In germline, CDR1 is MGHRA, CDR2 YSYEKL. CDR3 length: 15 amino acids. CDR3 coding DNA: TGCGCCAGCAGCATTGGGACAGGGACCGACTATGGCTACACCTTC. Amino acids: CASSIGTGTDYGYTF.

This clonotype occurred many times. This chain links TRBV5-1 with TRBJ2-3; D might be TRBD2 (6 bases). This CDR3 contains 15 residues. V lost 3 bases, J lost 1 base, and 12 bases lay in between. The germline V gene encodes CDR1 SGHRS and CDR2 YFSETQ. The CDR3 coding sequence is TGCGCCAGCAGCTCCATGACTAGGGGCACAGATACGCAGTATTTT. The encoded protein is CASSSMTRGTDTQYF.

The J gene is TRBJ1-3, the V gene TRBV6-6; D possibly corresponds to TRBD1 (5 bases). Trimming left V 2 bases short and J 4 bases short, with 15 bases between. Germline-derived CDR1 and CDR2 are MNHNY and SVGAGI (reference sequence). The length of the CDR3 is 16 residues. CDR3 sequence (DNA): TGTGCCAGCAGTTACGACCCGGGGGTAGGCGGAAACACCATATATTTT. It translates to CASSYDPGVGGNTIYF.

This clonotype was picked up many times. The chain recombines TRBV29-1 with TRBJ2-5; D gene uncertain. This CDR3 is 11 amino acids long. Trimming took off 6 bases at V and 3 bases at J, with 8 bases between the two ends. Germline CDR1 and CDR2: SQVTM and ANQGSEA. The CDR3 nucleotides read TGCAGCGTAAACTATAAAGAGACCCAGTACTTC. Protein sequence: CSVNYKETQYF.

V usage is TRBV5-1 and J usage is TRBJ2-5, with unresolved D. CDR3 length: 15 residues. The germline V gene encodes CDR1 SGHRS and CDR2 YFSETQ. V was clipped by 6 bases and J by 11 bases, with 26 bases between them. CDR3 sequence reads: CASTNPPFTYNEQYF. CDR3 sequence (DNA): TGCGCCAGCACAAACCCGCCATTCACCTACAATGAGCAGTACTTC.

The V gene is TRBV12-3 or TRBV12-4, the J gene TRBJ2-7; D call uncertain. Trimming stripped 6 bases from V and 0 bases from J, with 12 bases between. This CDR3 comprises 14 residues. Written as DNA, the CDR3 is TGTGCCAGCAGGCCCGGCGGAAACTCCTACGAGCAGTACTTC. Protein product: CASRPGGNSYEQYF.

The chain has TRBV10-3 and TRBJ2-5, with TRBD2 matching over 12 bases. The V and J ends lost 11 bases and 11 bases, in that order; junction bases with no gene match: 21. The CDR3 loop spans 16 amino acids. Germline V gives CDR1 ENHRY, CDR2 SYGVKD. In DNA, the CDR3 is TGTGCCTCGACCCTAGCGGGGGGGCGCAACTACAATGAGCAGTACTTC. Translated: CASTLAGGRNYNEQYF.

The chain combines TRBV4-1 with TRBJ1-4, with D possibly being TRBD1 (6 bases). Trimming shortened V by 0 bases and J by 3 bases, and 11 bases separated the two germline ends. The germline gives CDR1 MGHRA, CDR2 YSYEKL. The CDR3 consists of 16 residues. CDR3 coding DNA: TGCGCCAGCAGCCAAGATCCCCCAGGGGCTAATGAAAAACTGTTTTTT. Its translation is CASSQDPPGANEKLFF.

The chain links TRBV12-3 or TRBV12-4 to TRBJ1-1, with D maybe TRBD1 (6 bases). The CDR3 contains 12 residues. V was clipped by 7 bases and J by 5 bases, with 11 bases between them. The CDR3 protein is CASNFGTTEAFF. As DNA, the CDR3 is TGTGCCAGCAACTTCGGGACAACTGAAGCTTTCTTT.

This clonotype appeared a few times. The chain is built from TRBV5-1 and TRBJ1-6; possibly TRBD1 for D (5 bases). V shed 0 bases and J shed 7 bases, with 8 bases lying between them. The CDR3 loop spans 14 amino acids. Germline-derived CDR1 and CDR2 are SGHRS and YFSETQ. CDR3 residues: CASSLGQMNSPLHF. The CDR3 DNA reads as TGCGCCAGCAGCTTGGGACAGATGAATTCACCCCTCCACTTT.

Ten or more counts support this clonotype. The V call is TRBV10-3, the J call TRBJ2-1, with D unclear. CDR1 ENHRY and CDR2 SYGVKD come from the germline V gene. The V and J ends lost 0 bases and 0 bases respectively, with 9 bases between them. The CDR3 is 16 amino acids. CDR3 in DNA: TGTGCCATCAGTGAGTCTATACAGAGCTCCTACAATGAGCAGTTCTTC. This translates into CAISESIQSSYNEQFF.

CDR3 nucleotides: TGTGCCAGCAGAGAATTAGCGGGGGAGTTCAATGAGCAGTTCTTC. Its protein is CASRELAGEFNEQFF. The chain couples TRBV11-2 to TRBJ2-1, with 9 positions matching TRBD2. Trimming took 6 bases from V and 6 from J; bases not matched to a gene: 9. The CDR3 extends over 15 amino acids. CDR1 SGHAT and CDR2 FQNNGV come from the germline V gene.

Remarks on this clonotype: This could be a read error, since a much larger clone is one nucleotide away. The V call is TRBV9, the J call TRBJ2-7; TRBD2 aligns across 8 bases. This CDR3 is 14 amino acids long. Germline loops: CDR1 SGDLS, CDR2 YYNGEE. The CDR3 reads CASSGGGFHYKQYF. DNA for the CDR3: TGTGCCAGCAGCGGCGGGGGGTTCCACTACAAGCAGTACTTC.

CDR3 DNA sequence: TGTGCCAGCAGCCTGGGGTGGATCGCAGGGGGCCACGAGACCCAGTACTTC. Encoded protein: CASSLGWIAGGHETQYF. The chain joins TRBV7-6 to TRBJ2-5; 8 nucleotides line up with TRBD1. The CDR3 consists of 17 residues. V shed 5 bases and J 5 bases; nucleotides not matched to a gene: 16. CDR1 and CDR2 from the germline V gene are SGHVS and FNYEAQ.

A few counts support this clonotype. The chain has TRBV27 and TRBJ1-2; D call uncertain. Trimming removed 3 bases from V and 6 bases from J, with 17 bases in between. The CDR3 extends over 15 amino acids. Germline CDR1 reads MNHEY; CDR2 reads SMNVEV (reference sequence). CDR3 sequence: CASSFSTLPGDGYTF. The CDR3 DNA reads as TGTGCCAGCAGTTTTTCCACATTACCGGGCGATGGCTACACCTTC.

This clonotype was counted only a few times. This rearrangement joins TRBV7-9 to TRBJ1-5; D not certain. The CDR3 has 15 residues. V lost 4 bases to trimming and J lost 2 bases, with 12 bases between them. Germline V gene sequence: CDR1 SEHNR, CDR2 FQNEAQ (reference sequence). The CDR3 is CASSSAGPGNQPQHF. Written as DNA, the CDR3 is TGTGCCAGCAGCTCAGCGGGTCCGGGCAATCAGCCCCAGCATTTT.

This clonotype was counted many times. The J gene is TRBJ1-2, the V gene TRBV4-1, with D possibly TRBD1 on 6 matching bases. Deletions cut 4 bases from V and 8 bases from J, with 17 bases between. This CDR3 comprises 14 residues. Looked up from germline, CDR1 is MGHRA and CDR2 is YSYEKL. The CDR3 nucleotides read TGCGCCAGCAGCCGGGTAGCAGGGGACGGCGGCTACACCTTC. Translation gives CASSRVAGDGGYTF.

Ten or more counts support this clonotype. The V call is TRBV7-2, the J call TRBJ1-4; D gene uncertain. The CDR3 contains 18 residues. V lost 5 bases and J 0 bases, leaving 19 bases between the germline ends. From germline, CDR1 is SGHTA and CDR2 FQGNSA. CDR3 sequence reads: CASSPTRQDVATNEKLFF. Here the CDR3 DNA reads TGTGCCAGCAGCCCAACCCGACAAGATGTTGCAACTAATGAAAAACTGTTTTTT. Full variable domain (missing parts from reference TRBV7-2 and TRBJ1-4): GAGVSQSPSNKVTEKGKDVELRCDPISGHTALYWYRQSLGQGLEFLIYFQGNSAPDKSGLPSDRFSAERTGGSVSTLTIQRTQQEDSAVYLCASSPTRQDVATNEKLFFGSGTQLSVL.